This T cell receptor (beta chain) derives from a study of OX40 agonist ivuxolimab in advanced cancers. Across the study: As their treatment, patients were administered ivuxolimab, an agonistic anti-OX40 (CD134) antibody. General study points: Expanded peripheral T-cell antigen specificity went undetermined.

Samples of blood were obtained at baseline, on cycle 4 day 1, and on cycle 7 day 1. The germline CDR1 and CDR2 sequences are GTSNPN and SVGIG (reference sequence). With 0 bases removed from V and 7 bases from J, the gap between germline ends came to 6 bases. This CDR3 has 12 residues. Data came from immunoSEQ multiplex PCR; TCRdb stores just in-frame clones and leaves some out. The sample has tens of thousands of clones, around four fifths seen once. A note on this clone: Its antigen is not known.

The specimen was CD4+ or CD8+ T cells sorted from blood, collected in a trial of the OX40 agonist ivuxolimab. The receptor comes from an adult with an advanced solid tumor such as melanoma, head and neck, liver or kidney cancer. The rearrangement uses TRBV30 and TRBJ1-4; D is undetermined. CDR3 nucleotide sequence: TGTGCCTGGAGTGTAGAAAGTGAAAAACTGTTTTTT. The encoded protein is CAWSVESEKLFF.